This passage covers 3 T cell receptor beta chains from one sample sequenced in a study of T-cell memory formation after mild COVID-19. TCRdb re-analysed the 5' RACE reads in MiXCR, keeping a single row per CDR3 protein. Among about 610,000 distinct CDR3 sequences, 17% were seen once, and the ten largest hold roughly 7.8%. Sequenced sample: PBMCs or a T cell subset sorted from them (not recorded which). The receptors stem from an adult woman who had mild COVID-19 (a few samples of this study predate the infection). Cell type and time point are not known.

The V gene is TRBV24-1, the J gene TRBJ1-2, with 11 bases identical to TRBD1. Germline CDR1 is KGHDR and CDR2 is SFDVKD. The J segment lost 2 bases and the V segment lost 5 bases, leaving 3 bases of the junction unmatched. CDR3 size: 15 residues. This CDR3 reads CATSVGTGGNYGYTF. In DNA, the CDR3 is TGTGCCACCAGTGTTGGGACAGGGGGAAACTATGGCTACACCTTC.

The CDR3 reads CSAERDRGVNEQFF. In DNA, the CDR3 is TGCAGTGCTGAAAGGGACAGGGGGGTCAATGAGCAGTTCTTC. This rearrangement joins TRBV20-1 to TRBJ2-1, with 11 positions matching TRBD1. This CDR3 is 14 amino acids long. Germline V gene lookup returns CDR1 DFQATT and CDR2 SNEGSKA (reference sequence). V shed 5 bases and J 6 bases; nucleotides not matched to a gene: 6.

The genes are TRBV11-2 and TRBJ1-4, with a tentative D call TRBD1 (5 bases). Trimming removed 5 bases at V and 5 bases at J, with 15 bases between. Germline V lookup: CDR1 SGHAT, CDR2 FQNNGV. The CDR3 has 15 amino acids. CDR3 residues: CASSRDGGMNEKLFF. CDR3 nucleotide sequence: TGTGCCAGCAGCCGGGACGGGGGGATGAATGAAAAACTGTTTTTT.